Detailed here is one T cell receptor beta chain. What antigen it recognizes has not been identified. The record has no base qualities; no much larger clone is one base away. The cohort consisted of fewer than 700 healthy bone marrow donors. At the time of sampling, all cohort members were nominally healthy, though unrecorded immune exposures were likely present. The donor was CMV seronegative and belonged to the group of 352 seronegative cohort members. Each donor provided a peripheral blood sample, and peripheral blood mononuclear cells were used for TCR beta sequencing. The Qiagen DNeasy Blood Extraction Kit was used to extract genomic DNA from the blood cell samples. These data belong to a study of cytomegalovirus exposure and HLA in healthy donors (dated by TCRdb to 2016 to 2017). Describing the broader study: In an earlier analysis of under 750 of the donors, approximately 300 Gb of sequence data and 95 million to 130 million unique TCR beta sequences from 180 million or so T cells were reported. An early release covering approximately 600 HLA-typed donors comprised 250 to 350 gigabases of sequencing data and around 85 million unique TCR sequences. Of the roughly 430 genotyped donors, approximately 82% fell in the genetic ancestry cluster associated with self-reported Caucasian donors. The study aimed to test whether signatures of past pathogen exposure could be identified by cataloging public T cell receptors. The study profiled the T cell repertoires of hundreds of subjects by immunosequencing and related them to cytomegalovirus serostatus. A separate validation cohort of about 110 different subjects was used in addition to the approximately 640-subject first cohort. To predict cytomegalovirus infection status, the study brought together high-throughput TCR immunosequencing, statistical association of individual TCRs with disease status, and machine learning. A later analysis re-analyzed previously published TCR beta repertoires from several hundred donors and added high-resolution HLA genotyping to study TCR occurrence patterns. Rather than using new phenotypic data, the later analysis identified candidate immune exposures from TCR beta sequences and from how often those sequences occurred across donors. In an earlier analysis of several hundred of the donors, high-throughput TCR beta sequencing was used to judge whether each TCR beta V gene segment behaved as functional or pseudogenic. Donor age, sex, ethnicity and CMV serostatus were collected together with the repertoire data. In a later genetic analysis, genome-wide SNP genotypes for about three fifths of the roughly 670 donors were used, and that subset was treated as a discovery cohort. Every discovery cohort repertoire had been produced on one sequencing platform. Class I and class II HLA loci were covered by the typing at four-digit resolution. The number of donors typed differed by locus, with roughly 620-630 for A, B, C, DRB1 and DQB1, over 500 for DQA1, 606 for DPA1, and over 400 for DPB1. A few DR-DQ haplotypes were handled as single units for association and clustering because linkage in the cohort was strong. On average, around 240,000 unique TCR beta nucleotide sequences were sequenced per donor among more than 350 genotyped donors of the cohort, with 15% to 20% of those sequences being non-productive. The paper as a whole reports these results and caveats: The earlier analysis of 587 of the donors excluded roughly 17 rarely observed V segments, including chromosome 9 orphons, because counts were too low. Cytomegalovirus status was reported to be diagnosed by the classifier with high specificity and sensitivity in both the original and validation cohorts. According to a later analysis, TCR association rates differed among HLA loci, with DRB1 alleles showing the most associated TCRs and HLA-C alleles showing the fewest. Most CMV-associated TCR beta chains appeared to be HLA-restricted in a later analysis, and the HLA associations seemed to be driven largely by CMV exposure. In vitro tests confirmed that a few of the cytomegalovirus-associated TCR beta chains recognize cytomegalovirus antigens. The study listed approximately 160 TCR beta chains as associated with cytomegalovirus. Correlated functional status among segregating V segments might reflect linkage disequilibrium, but an unknown experimental factor could not be ruled out. At a false discovery rate of 0.05, a later analysis linked approximately 18,000 TCR beta sequences to specific HLA alleles. Because the 87-base-pair reads could not distinguish some IMGT-functional V segments, including TRBV6-2 and TRBV6-3, those segments were excluded. A cluster of highly shared sequence variants was judged likely to represent a technical artifact of the sequencing pipeline. V-gene and J-gene trimming of TCR beta chains was associated with a missense DCLRE1C variant in a later genetic analysis, and the association was replicated in an independent cohort. In a later analysis, HLA-associated TCR beta chains showed more clonal expansion and lower generation probabilities than non-associated chains that were equally common. The presence/absence analyses assumed that sequencing depth was roughly uniform across donors, and that assumption may not be true. It was suggested by the authors that the approach could potentially be generalized to other disease states and immunological phenotypes. When HLA alleles, especially DR and DQ, strongly co-occurred, TCR associations were difficult to assign to individual alleles. For the cohort, immune exposure information was limited to CMV serostatus. A later genetic analysis reported fewer N-insertions in productive TCRs among donors in an Asian-associated ancestry cluster than the roughly 670-donor mean. In a later analysis, several top co-occurrence clusters were reported to appear linked to parvovirus B19, influenza, CMV and Epstein-Barr virus. A further reported finding was that TCR beta sequences accurately predicted the HLA-A and HLA-B alleles for most subjects in the first cohort. HLA typing was unavailable for some donors at each locus, so association tests used only the typed subset. This cohort had only TCR beta chains sequenced, and the lack of alpha or paired-chain data limited which features could be detected. Broadly in line with IMGT annotations, most TCR beta V segments showed up in productive rearrangements about 87% or about 30% of the time in an earlier analysis of 587 of the donors. Across donors, most TCR sequences were observed very rarely, whereas some public TCRs were present in many individuals.

Via the germline V gene, CDR1 is ENHRY and CDR2 SYGVKD. The CDR3 has 13 amino acids, counting the end cysteine and phenylalanine. Only the CDR3 DNA is retained, 39 bases long and in frame from the first base. V and J lose 6 bases and 1 base, and a span of 9 bases separates them. The library was prepared using the immunoSEQ multiplex PCR assay. A mixture of 60 forward primers for TCR Vbeta segments and 13 reverse primers for TCR Jbeta segments was used in the multiplex PCR. Amplification of the CDR3 region of rearranged TCR beta genes was performed with a multiplex PCR assay on genomic DNA. Amplified TCR beta libraries were sequenced as 87-base-pair reads on the Illumina HiSeq System. The authors processed their data as follows. A later analysis counted tens of millions of unique TCR beta chains across the 550 to 800 repertoires, and 9 million to 14 million of these chains were shared by at least two donors. A nearest-neighbor algorithm error-corrected the raw reads and collapsed the reads into unique sequences, merging closely related sequences to remove PCR and sequencing errors. Alignment of CDR3 sequences to IMGT reference sequences was used to assign V, D and J gene segments. For a sequence to be retained, a match of at least six nucleotides was required to both a V gene segment and a J gene segment. A rearrangement was called productive if the CDR3 had no stop codons and remained in frame with V and J, and every other rearrangement was called non-productive. CDR3 was defined by IMGT convention, running from the second conserved V-encoded cysteine to the conserved J-encoded phenylalanine. The earlier analysis of more than 450 of the donors excluded sequences that lacked an unambiguous match to a single V gene segment. In an earlier analysis of some 590 of the donors, V segments were called functional above 56.7% productive rearrangements and were called segregating when the between-donor standard deviation exceeded 5%. A statistical classification framework was built to diagnose cytomegalovirus status from the catalog of TCR beta chain sequences. V and J gene assignment, in a later analysis, came from comparing TCR nucleotide sequences with IMGT/GENE-DB human TR gene sequences. In a later analysis, CDR3 sequences and most-parsimonious VDJ recombination scenarios were assigned using the TCRdist pipeline. A later analysis defined each TCR beta chain by its CDR3 amino acid sequence plus V-gene family, and excluded reads lacking a unique V-gene family. To address suspected cross-contamination and a sequencing artifact, a later analysis removed some 620 highly shared, low-generation-probability nucleotide sequences. For each public chain, a later analysis derived a clonal expansion index from normalized ranks of inferred template counts within each repertoire. In a later analysis, generation probabilities were computed using a VDJ recombination model fitted to out-of-frame rearrangements, and the results were checked against IGoR. Hypergeometric tests were used in a later analysis to score TCR-TCR, TCR-HLA and TCR-CMV co-occurrence, with a repertoire-size bias correction applied to the TCR pairs. In a later analysis, false discovery rates were estimated by permuting HLA or CMV assignments 20 times. In a later analysis, co-occurring TCRs were grouped using DBSCAN, with TCRdist sequence similarity added in when clustering inside HLA-allele-positive subsets. For co-occurrence clustering, repertoires with fewer than 30,000 or more than 120,000 public chains were excluded, along with roughly 5 repertoires with anomalous nucleotide sharing. TCRdb carries this immuneACCESS record with in-frame sequences only. Its versions omit some clonotypes, under half of them owing to an unresolved V gene in the studies checked, with the rest unexplained. From that table come the V and J calls and clone size; the DNA was used to work out D and trimming. A total of about 210,000 clones appear in this sample, roughly 85% of them only once. Of the sample, 1.5% to 2% is held by the ten largest clones.

The specimen was PBMCs. Recombination linked TRBV10-3 to TRBJ1-1; no D segment can be confidently identified. The origin of this receptor is a male donor in good health and CMV-seronegative. The DNA sequence is as follows: TGTGCCATCAGACCACATGCGAACACTGAAGCTTTCTTT. This sequence encodes CAIRPHANTEAFF.